These 27 T cell receptor beta chains were sequenced from one sample in a study of T cell repertoires in cytomegalovirus infection. TCRdb analysed the reads with MiXCR anew, one entry per CDR3 protein. The sample shows roughly 150,000 distinct CDR3 sequences, about 20% of them seen only once. Which antigens these TCRs recognize remains unknown. The sample here was CD8+ T cells from cultured PBMCs, taken from culture after CMV antigen stimulation. These receptor sequences come from a human donor in good health (CMV status not recorded). Some clones in this sample may be carry-over from other donors' samples.

The chain is built from TRBV20-1 and TRBJ2-7; possibly TRBD2 for D (5 bases). With 6 bases removed from V and 4 bases from J, the gap between germline ends came to 13 bases. Germline CDR1 reads DFQATT; CDR2 reads SNEGSKA (reference sequence). CDR3 length: 12 residues. The chain's CDR3 is CSADKGLYEQYF. The CDR3, as DNA: TGCAGTGCCGACAAAGGACTGTACGAGCAGTACTTC.

This clonotype was seen a few times. This CDR3 is CASSLDDRVNTEAFF. As DNA, the CDR3 is TGTGCCAGCAGCTTAGACGACAGGGTGAACACTGAAGCTTTCTTT. This chain links TRBV11-2 with TRBJ1-1, with 7 bases aligning to TRBD1. With 0 bases clipped from V and 0 bases from J, the junction kept 1 base outside the gene matches. The germline V gene has CDR1 SGHAT and CDR2 FQNNGV. This CDR3 has 15 amino acids. The variable domain in full, with the rest retrieved from reference TRBV11-2 and TRBJ1-1, is EAGVAQSPRYKIIEKRQSVAFWCNPISGHATLYWYQQILGQGPKLLIQFQNNGVVDDSQLPKDRFSAERLKGVDSTLKIQPAKLEDSAVYLCASSLDDRVNTEAFFGQGTRLTVV.

With respect to this clonotype: A read error may account for a junction end that differs from germline. This chain joins TRBV12-5 and TRBJ1-2; a weak D match, TRBD1 (6 bases). The CDR3 runs to 16 residues. The germline V gene encodes CDR1 LGHNT and CDR2 FRNRAP. The CDR3 is CASGLPGGGTNYGYTF. CDR3 nucleotide sequence: TGTGCCAGTGGTTTGCCCGGGGGCGGTACGAACTATGGCTACACCTTC. The entire variable domain, with the rest obtained from reference TRBV12-5 and TRBJ1-2, is as follows: DARVTQTPRHKVTEMGQEVTMRCQPILGHNTVFWYRQTMMQGLELLAYFRNRAPLDDSGMPKDRFSAEMPDATLATLKIQPSEPRDSAVYFCASGLPGGGTNYGYTFGSGTRLTVV.

J is TRBJ2-2 and V is TRBV11-3; TRBD1 matches at 7 bases. The CDR3 is 16 amino acids. Germline assignment: CDR1 SGHNT and CDR2 YENEEA. J gave up 6 bases and V 5 bases, and 12 bases lay outside the gene matches. This chain's CDR3 is CASSRGTDRLAGELFF. CDR3 DNA sequence: TGTGCCAGCAGCAGAGGGACAGACCGGCTTGCCGGGGAGCTGTTTTTT.

The chain recombines TRBV4-3 with TRBJ1-3; TRBD1 might be the D (5 bases). The CDR3 is 16 amino acids. V was trimmed by 0 bases and J by 3 bases, leaving 12 bases between them. The V gene's germline CDR1 is LGHNA and CDR2 YSLEER. The CDR3 bases are TGCGCCAGCAGCCAAGATGGGGGTGGAAATGGAAACACCATATATTTT. Amino acids: CASSQDGGGNGNTIYF.

A word on this clonotype: A much larger clone sits a single nucleotide away, making a read error possible. The rearrangement links TRBV10-3 to TRBJ2-3; tentatively, D is TRBD2 (6 bases). The CDR3 runs 15 residues. Per germline, CDR1 ENHRY and CDR2 SYGVKD. V was trimmed by 4 bases and J by 4 bases, leaving 15 bases between them. The CDR3 DNA reads as TGTGCCATCAGTGGCCGGGGGAGCTTACCAGATACGCAGTATTTT. Translating gives CAISGRGSLPDTQYF.

This clonotype was counted ten times or more. The chain couples TRBV12-3 or TRBV12-4 to TRBJ2-7; weak D call: TRBD2 (6 bases). V was shortened by 6 bases and J by 3 bases, with 12 bases between the two germline ends. The CDR3 loop spans 13 amino acids. The CDR3 DNA reads as TGTGCCAGCAGCAGGGACTCTTACTACGAGCAGTACTTC. Protein sequence: CASSRDSYYEQYF.

This rearrangement joins TRBV27 to TRBJ1-2; D is uncertain. The CDR3 extends over 20 amino acids. Germline CDR1 reads MNHEY; CDR2 reads SMNVEV (reference sequence). V gave up 0 bases and J gave up 2 bases, with 25 bases separating them. For the CDR3, the DNA is TGTGCCAGCAGTTTATCGAACCGCGTCCCCCCGGAAGACTTAAACTATGGCTACACCTTC. Its protein product is CASSLSNRVPPEDLNYGYTF.

This chain links TRBV7-2 with TRBJ2-3; D ambiguous. The CDR3 is 13 amino acids. Germline V lookup: CDR1 SGHTA, CDR2 FQGNSA. V was pared by 1 base and J by 6 bases, with 8 bases between. The CDR3 nucleotides are TGTGCCAGCAGCTTAGAGGTTCTGGATACGCAGTATTTT. Translating gives CASSLEVLDTQYF.

The gene calls are TRBV20-1 and TRBJ2-4; 12 bases map to TRBD2. There are 18 residues in the CDR3. Germline V CDR1 and CDR2: DFQATT, SNEGSKA (reference sequence). Trimming took 6 bases from V and 0 from J; bases not matched to a gene: 12. The CDR3 DNA sequence: TGCAGTGCCGGGTTGACTAGCGGGGGAAGACTAGCCAAAAACATTCAGTACTTC. It is translated as CSAGLTSGGRLAKNIQYF.

This clonotype was seen only once. The chain couples TRBV6-5 to TRBJ1-1; possible D gene TRBD1, 6 bases. Trimming shortened V by 4 bases and J by 1 base, and 13 bases separated the two germline ends. The CDR3 runs to 15 residues. CDR1 MNHEY and CDR2 SVGAGI come from the germline V gene. CDR3 DNA sequence: TGTGCCAGCAGTTGGACCAGGGGCGGGAACACTGAAGCTTTCTTT. It is translated as CASSWTRGGNTEAFF.

This chain connects TRBV23-1 to TRBJ1-6, with D hard to call. TRBV23-1 is assigned to the ORF class and has an uncertain function. The CDR3 has 14 amino acids. Trimming took 7 bases from V and 8 from J, leaving 15 bases between them. CDR3 protein: CASNPGSGDSPLHF. The CDR3 region has the DNA TGCGCCAGCAACCCCGGGTCGGGTGATTCACCCCTCCACTTT.

The chain has TRBV3-1 and TRBJ2-1, with TRBD2 as a possible D gene (6 bases). CDR3 size: 17 residues. V was clipped by 0 bases and J by 3 bases, with 15 bases between them. CDR1 and CDR2 from the germline V gene are LGHDT and YNNKEL (reference sequence). The CDR3 region has the DNA TGTGCCAGCAGCCAAGAGGTAGCGGTTGGGAACTACAATGAGCAGTTCTTC. The encoded protein is CASSQEVAVGNYNEQFF.

The rearrangement links TRBV14 to TRBJ2-1; 7 bases are a match to TRBD2. Germline CDR1 reads SGHDN; CDR2 reads FVKESK. V was clipped by 4 bases and J by 6 bases; unmatched bases: 21. The CDR3 length is 19 residues. Here the CDR3 DNA reads TGTGCCAGCAGCCTCCAAGGGTCGGTAGCGGGCCTTAGGTCCAATGAGCAGTTCTTC. Protein: CASSLQGSVAGLRSNEQFF.

There are a few counts of this clonotype. The CDR3: CASSFRDPLYEQYF. The CDR3 DNA sequence: TGTGCCAGCAGCTTTCGGGACCCTCTCTACGAGCAGTACTTC. The gene calls are TRBV7-2 and TRBJ2-7; D possibly uses TRBD1 or TRBD2 (5 bases each). The CDR3 spans 14 residues. Per the germline V gene, CDR1 is SGHTA and CDR2 is FQGNSA. V lost 3 bases to trimming and J lost 3 bases, with 12 bases between them.

This clonotype occurred a few times. This chain uses TRBV7-9 with TRBJ2-7; D may correspond to TRBD1 or TRBD2 (5 bases each). CDR3 length equals 16 residues. CDR1 SEHNR and CDR2 FQNEAQ come from the germline V gene (reference sequence). V was cut by 4 bases and J by 3 bases, with 19 bases left in between. The CDR3 loop is CASSSLHGAGVYEQYF. CDR3 DNA sequence: TGTGCCAGCAGCTCCCTACACGGGGCTGGTGTCTACGAGCAGTACTTC.

This clonotype was recorded many times. V is TRBV6-2 or TRBV6-3 and J is TRBJ1-2; 8 bases are shared with TRBD1. CDR1 is MNHEY, CDR2 SVGEGT, per germline. Losses at the gene ends were 7 bases for V and 4 bases for J; bases not matched to a gene: 8. The CDR3 loop spans 14 amino acids. The CDR3 bases are TGTGCCAGCAATCCGACAGGGGACCGCTATGGCTACACCTTC. Translating it yields CASNPTGDRYGYTF.

In this sample, this clonotype turned up a few times. V is TRBV7-2 and J is TRBJ1-4, with a tentative D call TRBD1 (6 bases). The CDR3 is 15 amino acids. V lost 2 bases and J lost 4, with 11 bases in between. The V gene's germline CDR1 is SGHTA and CDR2 FQGNSA. DNA for the CDR3: TGTGCCAGCAGCTTAAGAGGGGGGATTAATGAAAAACTGTTTTTT. Translating it yields CASSLRGGINEKLFF. Together with reference TRBV7-2 and TRBJ1-4, the CDR3 gives the full variable domain: GAGVSQSPSNKVTEKGKDVELRCDPISGHTALYWYRQSLGQGLEFLIYFQGNSAPDKSGLPSDRFSAERTGGSVSTLTIQRTQQEDSAVYLCASSLRGGINEKLFFGSGTQLSVL.

V usage is TRBV4-3 and J usage is TRBJ2-7; TRBD1 matches 10 bases. This CDR3 is built from 15 residues. Unmatched junction bases numbered 6, after V lost 0 bases and J lost 7 bases. Germline V CDR1 and CDR2: LGHNA, YSLEER. The CDR3 region is CASSQEGTGVSEQYF. The CDR3 DNA sequence: TGCGCCAGCAGCCAAGAAGGGACAGGGGTGAGTGAGCAGTACTTC.

The V gene is TRBV7-9, the J gene TRBJ2-5; tentatively, D is TRBD1 or TRBD2 (5 bases each). The CDR3 spans 13 residues. V was clipped by 6 bases and J by 2 bases, with 10 bases between them. The germline V gene encodes CDR1 SEHNR and CDR2 FQNEAQ (reference sequence). CDR3 sequence: CASRRDGQETQYF. CDR3 sequence (DNA): TGTGCCAGCAGAAGGGACGGACAAGAGACCCAGTACTTC.

This rearrangement joins TRBV3-1 to TRBJ1-1; no clear D gene. CDR1 LGHDT and CDR2 YNNKEL come from the germline V gene (reference sequence). The CDR3 contains 12 residues. Trimming took off 6 bases at V and 5 bases at J, with 10 bases between the two ends. CDR3 sequence: CASRKGRTEAFF. The CDR3 DNA is TGTGCCAGCAGGAAGGGAAGGACTGAAGCTTTCTTT.

This clonotype was detected only a few times. J is TRBJ2-7 and V is TRBV27, with D possibly matching TRBD2 (5 bases). The germline V gene has CDR1 MNHEY and CDR2 SMNVEV (reference sequence). This CDR3 is 13 amino acids long. With 8 bases removed from V and 4 bases from J, the gap between germline ends came to 15 bases. The CDR3: CASRREGFYEQYF. Written as DNA, the CDR3 is TGTGCCAGCCGACGGGAAGGGTTTTACGAGCAGTACTTC.

This clonotype was counted many times. The chain carries TRBV28 and TRBJ1-1; 8 bases map to TRBD1. Germline lookup yields CDR1 MDHEN and CDR2 SYDVKM. Losses at the gene ends were 5 bases for V and 8 bases for J; bases not matched to a gene: 10. This CDR3 is built from 14 residues. The CDR3: CASSPTGAPIEAFF. For the CDR3, the DNA is TGTGCCAGCAGTCCGACAGGGGCGCCGATAGAAGCTTTCTTT.

This clonotype has just a few counts. J is TRBJ1-5 and V is TRBV4-1, with a tentative D call TRBD1 (6 bases). V dropped 6 bases and J dropped 3 bases, with 12 bases sitting between them. Germline V gene sequence: CDR1 MGHRA, CDR2 YSYEKL. The CDR3 loop spans 14 amino acids. The CDR3 DNA sequence: TGCGCCAGCAGTCCAAGACAGGTCAATCAGCCCCAGCATTTT. Translation: CASSPRQVNQPQHF.

Ten or more counts support this clonotype. The J gene is TRBJ1-5, the V gene TRBV27; D not resolved. V was clipped by 7 bases and J by 0 bases, with 13 bases between them. This CDR3 has 15 amino acids. CDR1 is MNHEY, CDR2 SMNVEV, per germline (reference sequence). The CDR3 spells CASTEDFFSNQPQHF. The CDR3 region has the DNA TGTGCCAGCACGGAGGATTTTTTTAGCAATCAGCCCCAGCATTTT.

The chain combines TRBV7-6 with TRBJ1-2; 7 nucleotides match TRBD1. CDR1 is SGHVS, CDR2 FNYEAQ, per germline. The CDR3 runs 13 residues. The V segment lost 1 base and the J segment 7 bases; nucleotides outside the gene matches: 3. CDR3 sequence: CASSLVQGIGYTF. CDR3 nucleotides: TGTGCCAGCAGCTTAGTACAGGGGATTGGCTACACCTTC.

The genes are TRBV7-9 and TRBJ1-4, with D perhaps matching TRBD1 (5 bases). The CDR3 runs to 15 residues. V lost 5 bases, J lost 7 bases, and 17 bases lay in between. Germline V gene lookup returns CDR1 SEHNR and CDR2 FQNEAQ (reference sequence). DNA for the CDR3: TGTGCCAGCAGCCCCTTTCCGGGGAGGGGTGAAAAACTGTTTTTT. This gives the protein CASSPFPGRGEKLFF.